Below are 5 T cell receptor beta chains sequenced from a single sample in a study of T cells after posttransplantation cyclophosphamide. Measured with immunoSEQ multiplex PCR; TCRdb has only the in-frame clones, and not every one. The sample has about 47,000 clones; about 90% are singletons. Source material: PBMCs. The source is a woman aged 50 to 60 in good health and a related stem cell transplant donor.

J is TRBJ1-1 and V is TRBV25-1; D possibly corresponds to TRBD1 (5 bases). CDR1 is MGHDK, CDR2 SYGVNS, per germline. This CDR3 is 14 amino acids long. Trimming removed 2 bases from V and 1 base from J, with 8 bases in between. CDR3 sequence reads: CASSEKTANTEAFF. For the CDR3, the DNA is TGTGCCAGCAGTGAAAAGACAGCGAACACTGAAGCTTTCTTT.

This clone came up once. V and J are TRBV11-2 and TRBJ2-7, with 9 positions matching TRBD2. Germline V gives CDR1 SGHAT, CDR2 FQNNGV. There are 15 residues in the CDR3. V shed 6 bases, J shed 6 bases, and the junction held 12 bases outside the gene matches. The CDR3 region is CASRAFLGLASEQYF. Here the CDR3 DNA reads TGTGCCAGCAGGGCGTTTTTGGGACTAGCTTCCGAGCAGTACTTC.

This chain connects TRBV5-8 to TRBJ1-1; D may be TRBD1 (6 bases). V lost 4 bases and J lost 2, with 12 bases in between. The CDR3 length is 14 residues. Germline lookup yields CDR1 SGHTS and CDR2 YDEGEE. Here the CDR3 reads CASSRDTHNTEAFF. DNA for the CDR3: TGTGCCAGCAGCCGGGACACTCACAACACTGAAGCTTTCTTT.

V is TRBV5-1 and J is TRBJ1-6; D may be TRBD1 (6 bases). This CDR3 has 18 amino acids. The ends were cut back, 0 bases at V and 0 bases at J, with 13 bases in the middle. The germline V gene has CDR1 SGHRS and CDR2 YFSETQ. The chain's CDR3 is CASSLVGGSSSYNSPLHF. As DNA, the CDR3 is TGCGCCAGCAGCTTGGTTGGGGGCTCTAGCTCCTATAATTCACCCCTCCACTTT.

This chain joins TRBV29-1 and TRBJ2-5; tentatively, D is TRBD2 (6 bases). In germline, CDR1 is SQVTM, CDR2 ANQGSEA. CDR3 length: 10 amino acids. Trimming took off 6 bases at V and 7 bases at J, with 9 bases between the two ends. Here the CDR3 reads CSVYGGTQYF. DNA of the CDR3: TGCAGCGTCTACGGGGGGACCCAGTACTTC.